This T cell receptor beta chain is from a study of T cells in Graves' hyperthyroidism and ophthalmopathy. Study results and limitations: Most expanded thyroid clonotypes above 0.001 recurred in blood.

This clonotype was seen many times. What it recognizes is unknown. Amplified TCR beta CDR3 regions came from RNA transcripts. Primed by the HTBI set, a first-round RT-PCR was run on the TCR CDR3. One entry per CDR3 protein results from TCRdb running MiXCR on the multiplex PCR reads. The table lists about 740,000 distinct CDR3 sequences, 13% to 15% of them singletons. It was considered stable Graves' hyperthyroidism when ophthalmopathy did not progress within 18 months. The study enrolled patients aged 18 to 65 with newly diagnosed hyperthyroidism of under 2 months' duration. This sequence was found in a woman younger than 30 with Graves' hyperthyroidism. The sequencing input was blood.

The DNA of the CDR3 is TGTGCCAGCAGTTTTCTCCCGGGACTGATAGATACGCAGTATTTT. It specifies CASSFLPGLIDTQYF. The chain uses TRBV27 and TRBJ2-3, with TRBD2 as a possible D gene (6 bases). This CDR3 has 15 residues. Germline V gives CDR1 MNHEY, CDR2 SMNVEV (reference sequence). V was shortened by 3 bases and J by 5 bases, with 15 bases between the two germline ends.